Each of the 5 T cell receptor beta chains below was sequenced from the same sample in a study of CD8 T cells in ankylosing spondylitis. TCRdb passed the 5' RACE reads through MiXCR, listing each CDR3 protein once. The table records 300,000 to 400,000 distinct CDR3 sequences, 11% of them present only once. Sequenced sample: blood, either unsorted or a sorted T cell fraction (not recorded which). The receptors derive from a female donor with ankylosing spondylitis or in good health (not recorded which).

This clonotype was seen many times. The chain has TRBV5-1 and TRBJ2-4; the D is unclear. V lost 2 bases, J lost 5 bases, and 8 bases lay in between. The CDR3 is made up of 13 amino acids. Germline V gives CDR1 SGHRS, CDR2 YFSETQ. As DNA, the CDR3 is TGCGCCAGCAGCTTTGGTGGGGAAAACATTCAGTACTTC. Its protein product is CASSFGGENIQYF.

Ten or more counts support this clonotype. This chain joins TRBV21-1 and TRBJ2-2; no check of the table's D call, TRBD1, against the DNA was made. TRBV21-1 is given as a pseudogene. The CDR3 is 16 amino acids. Written as DNA, the CDR3 is TGTGCCAGCAGCAAAGAGGAGACAGGGCGCACCGGGGAGCTGTTTTTT. Residues: CASSKEETGRTGELFF.

The sample holds many counts of this clonotype. The rearrangement joins TRBV5-5 to TRBJ2-2; D possibly uses TRBD1 or TRBD2 (5 bases each). V shed 1 base and J shed 4 bases, with 14 bases lying between them. Germline CDR1 and CDR2: SGHKS and YYEKEE (reference sequence). This CDR3 has 16 residues. This chain's CDR3 is CASSLRGRDLTGELFF. The CDR3 region has the DNA TGTGCCAGCAGCTTGAGAGGCAGGGACCTCACCGGGGAGCTGTTTTTT.

The chain combines TRBV10-3 with TRBJ2-7; 9 nucleotides match TRBD1. CDR1 is ENHRY and CDR2 is SYGVKD in the germline V gene. Trimming at V came to 8 bases and at J to 2 bases, leaving 7 bases not matched to a gene. The CDR3 has 14 amino acids. This chain's CDR3 is CAIGGRTGAYEQYF. CDR3 nucleotide sequence: TGTGCCATCGGAGGTCGGACAGGGGCCTACGAGCAGTACTTC.

This clonotype was detected ten times or more. V usage is TRBV4-2 and J usage is TRBJ2-1; the D gene could be TRBD1 or TRBD2 (5 bases each). The germline gives CDR1 LGHNA, CDR2 YNFKEQ. Trimming removed 1 base from V and 0 bases from J, with 7 bases in between. CDR3 length equals 15 residues. Here the CDR3 DNA reads TGTGCCAGCAGCCAAGCAGGGAGCTCCTACAATGAGCAGTTCTTC. Protein sequence: CASSQAGSSYNEQFF.